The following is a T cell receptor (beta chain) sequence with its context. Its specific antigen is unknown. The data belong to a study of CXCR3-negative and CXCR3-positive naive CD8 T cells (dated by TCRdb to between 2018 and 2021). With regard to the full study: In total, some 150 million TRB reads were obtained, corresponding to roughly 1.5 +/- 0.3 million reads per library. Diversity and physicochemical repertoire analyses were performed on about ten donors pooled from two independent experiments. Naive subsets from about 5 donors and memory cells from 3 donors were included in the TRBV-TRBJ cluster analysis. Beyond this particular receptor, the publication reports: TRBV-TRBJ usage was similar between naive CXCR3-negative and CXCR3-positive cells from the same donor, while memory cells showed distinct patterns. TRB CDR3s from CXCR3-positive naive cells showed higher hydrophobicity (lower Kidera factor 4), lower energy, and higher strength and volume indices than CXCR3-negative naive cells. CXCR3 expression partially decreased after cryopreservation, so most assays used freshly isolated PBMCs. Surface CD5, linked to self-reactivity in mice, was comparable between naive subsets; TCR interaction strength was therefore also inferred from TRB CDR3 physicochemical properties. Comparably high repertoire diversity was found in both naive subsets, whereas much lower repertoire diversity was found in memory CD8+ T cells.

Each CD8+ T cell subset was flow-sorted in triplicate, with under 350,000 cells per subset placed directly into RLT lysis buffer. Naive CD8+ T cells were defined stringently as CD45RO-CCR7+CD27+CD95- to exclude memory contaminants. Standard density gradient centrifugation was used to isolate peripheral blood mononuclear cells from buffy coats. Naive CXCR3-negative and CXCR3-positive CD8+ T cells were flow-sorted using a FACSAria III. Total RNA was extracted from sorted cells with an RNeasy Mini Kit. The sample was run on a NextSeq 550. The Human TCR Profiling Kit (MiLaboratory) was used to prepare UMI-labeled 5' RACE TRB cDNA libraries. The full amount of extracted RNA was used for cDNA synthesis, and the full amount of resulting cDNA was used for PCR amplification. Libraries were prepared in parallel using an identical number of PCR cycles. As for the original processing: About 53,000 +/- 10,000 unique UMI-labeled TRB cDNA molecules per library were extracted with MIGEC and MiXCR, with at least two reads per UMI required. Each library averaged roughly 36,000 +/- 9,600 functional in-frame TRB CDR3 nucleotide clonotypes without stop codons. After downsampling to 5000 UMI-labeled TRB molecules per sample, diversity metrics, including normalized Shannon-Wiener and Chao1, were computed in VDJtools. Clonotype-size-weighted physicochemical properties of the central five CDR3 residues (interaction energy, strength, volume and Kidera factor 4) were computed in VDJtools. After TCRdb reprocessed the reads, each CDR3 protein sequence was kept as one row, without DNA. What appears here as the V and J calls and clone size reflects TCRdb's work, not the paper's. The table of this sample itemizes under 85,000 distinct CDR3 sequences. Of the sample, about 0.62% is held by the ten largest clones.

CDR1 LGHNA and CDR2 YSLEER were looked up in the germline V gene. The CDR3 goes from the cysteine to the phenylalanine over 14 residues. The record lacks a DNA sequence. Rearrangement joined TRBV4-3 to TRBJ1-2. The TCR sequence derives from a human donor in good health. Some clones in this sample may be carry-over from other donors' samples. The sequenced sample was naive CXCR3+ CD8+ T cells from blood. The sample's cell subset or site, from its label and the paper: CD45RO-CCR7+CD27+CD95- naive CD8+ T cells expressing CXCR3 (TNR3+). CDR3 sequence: CASSHPRDRRGYTF.